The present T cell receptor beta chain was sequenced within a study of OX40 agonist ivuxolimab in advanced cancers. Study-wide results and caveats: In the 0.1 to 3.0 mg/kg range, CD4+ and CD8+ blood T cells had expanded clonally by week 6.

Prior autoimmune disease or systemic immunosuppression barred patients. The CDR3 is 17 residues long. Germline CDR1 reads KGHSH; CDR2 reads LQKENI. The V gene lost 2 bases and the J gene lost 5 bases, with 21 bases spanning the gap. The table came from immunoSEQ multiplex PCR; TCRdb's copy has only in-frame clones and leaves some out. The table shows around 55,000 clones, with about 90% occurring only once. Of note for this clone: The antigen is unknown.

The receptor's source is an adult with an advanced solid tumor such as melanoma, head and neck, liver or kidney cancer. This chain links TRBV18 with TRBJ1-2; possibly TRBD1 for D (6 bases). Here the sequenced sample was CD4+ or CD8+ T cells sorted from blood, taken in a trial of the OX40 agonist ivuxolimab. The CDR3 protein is CASSPSGQPINQYGYTF. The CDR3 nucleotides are TGTGCCAGCTCACCATCTGGACAGCCCATAAACCAGTATGGCTACACCTTC.